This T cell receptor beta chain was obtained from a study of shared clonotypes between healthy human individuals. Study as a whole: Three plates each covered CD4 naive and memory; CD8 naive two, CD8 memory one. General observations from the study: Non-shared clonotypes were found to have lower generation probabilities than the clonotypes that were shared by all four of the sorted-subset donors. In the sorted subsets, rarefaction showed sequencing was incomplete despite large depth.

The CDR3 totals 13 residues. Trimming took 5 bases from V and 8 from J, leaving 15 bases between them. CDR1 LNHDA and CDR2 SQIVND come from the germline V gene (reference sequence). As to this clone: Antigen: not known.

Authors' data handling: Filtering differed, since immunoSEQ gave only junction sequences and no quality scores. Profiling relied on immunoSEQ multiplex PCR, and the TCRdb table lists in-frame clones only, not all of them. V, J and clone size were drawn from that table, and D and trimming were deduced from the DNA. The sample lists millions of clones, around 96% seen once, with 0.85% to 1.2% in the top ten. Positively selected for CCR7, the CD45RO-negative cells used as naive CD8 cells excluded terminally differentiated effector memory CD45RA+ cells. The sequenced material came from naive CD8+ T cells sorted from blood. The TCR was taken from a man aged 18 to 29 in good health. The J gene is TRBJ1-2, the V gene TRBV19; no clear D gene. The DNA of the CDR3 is TGTGCCAGTAGTTATCCTCGGGTGGGCGGCTACACCTTC. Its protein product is CASSYPRVGGYTF.